A single sample is the source of the 31 T cell receptor beta chains below, sequenced in a study of tumor-infiltrating lymphocytes in primary liver carcinoma. The input was 450 to 550 ng total RNA; TCR beta cDNA was made from it with a constant-region primer. Construction of TCR beta libraries relied on three successive nested multiplex PCR rounds employing slightly modified ARM-PCR. In the first two PCR rounds, TRBV1-TRBV30 forward primers were paired with a C-beta reverse primer, and each round lasted approximately 9 cycles. MiXCR, applied by TCRdb to the multiplex PCR reads, yields one record per CDR3 protein. The sample records around 81,000 distinct CDR3 sequences, about 70% being singletons. Co-extraction of both nucleic acids (RNA and DNA) used about 17-33 mg of unsorted bulk tissue. The sequenced sample was liver tumor tissue from sampling region 4. The sample's subset: tumor region T4, right-lateral pole. The receptor source for this set is a woman aged 55-70 years with primary liver carcinoma and hepatitis B virus infection.

Details on this clonotype: A read error may account for a junction end that differs from germline. V usage is TRBV6-5 and J usage is TRBJ1-1; unclear D gene. Per the germline V gene, CDR1 is MNHEY and CDR2 is SVGAGI. The CDR3 length is 13 residues. The CDR3 protein is CASCRDINTEVFF. The DNA of the CDR3 is TGTGCCAGCTGCCGAGACATCAACACTGAAGTTTTCTTT.

Turning to this clonotype: Mismatch with germline at one junction end may stem from a read error. V usage is TRBV6-4 and J usage is TRBJ2-3, with D unclear. Per the germline V gene, CDR1 is MRHNA and CDR2 is SNTAGT. CDR3 length: 15 residues. CDR3 bases: TGTGTCAGCAGTGACTCTGGGATTGGGGCAGATACGCAGTATTTT. Translated, it gives CVSSDSGIGADTQYF.

The rearrangement uses TRBV9 and TRBJ2-1; D possibly corresponds to TRBD2 (6 bases). The germline V gene encodes CDR1 SGDLS and CDR2 YYNGEE. This CDR3 contains 14 residues. The ends were cut back, 3 bases at V and 9 bases at J, with 16 bases in the middle. CDR3 DNA sequence: TGTGCCAGCAGCGGGGGGGTAGGAGGGGTTGAGCAGTTCTTC. Translation gives CASSGGVGGVEQFF.

A word on this clonotype: Relative to the germline gene, one junction end is altered; a read error may explain this. The chain is built from TRBV12-3 or TRBV12-4 and TRBJ2-3, with a weak D call TRBD2 (5 bases). The CDR3 covers 15 residues. CDR3 sequence reads: CASSTRRGGTNTQYF. The CDR3 DNA reads TGTGCCAGCAGTACCCGACGGGGTGGCACAAATACGCAGTATTTT.

A word on this clonotype: Given the absence of the conserved phenylalanine or tryptophan at the CDR3 end, a read error is likely. The gene calls are TRBV11-3 and TRBJ2-1, with a possible D match to TRBD2 (6 bases). CDR1 and CDR2 (germline): SGHNT, YENEEA. The CDR3 is 15 residues long. The V end lost 1 base, the J end lost 9 bases, and 16 bases lay between the germline ends. The CDR3 is CASSLVTSRKLEQFL. As DNA, the CDR3 is TGTGCCAGCAGCTTAGTAACTAGCAGGAAGCTTGAGCAGTTCTTA.

Points on this clonotype: The junction does not match germline at one end; this may be a read error. The rearrangement links TRBV14 to TRBJ2-3, with 9 nucleotides matching TRBD2. Germline CDR1 SGHDN, CDR2 FVKESK. CDR3 length: 18 residues. CDR3 region: CTSSQHIAGANSPDTQYF. CDR3 sequence (DNA): TGTACCAGCAGCCAACACATAGCGGGAGCGAATTCTCCAGATACGCAGTATTTT.

Turning to this clonotype: A much larger clone differs from this one at a single base, so this may be a read error. The rearrangement joins TRBV5-1 to TRBJ2-1; 7 nucleotides line up with TRBD1. This CDR3 contains 16 residues. V was pared by 4 bases and J by 6 bases, with 13 bases of the junction left unmatched. Germline lookup yields CDR1 SGHRS and CDR2 YFSETQ. CDR3 sequence reads: CASSGTEHGRLNEQFF. CDR3 nucleotide sequence: TGCGCCAGCAGCGGGACAGAACATGGGCGCCTCAATGAGCAGTTCTTC.

The rearrangement links TRBV28 to TRBJ2-3, with D perhaps TRBD1 (6 bases). The CDR3 is 14 amino acids. Germline V gene lookup returns CDR1 MDHEN and CDR2 SYDVKM. Trimming pared 7 bases from V and 6 bases from J, leaving 17 bases between. The DNA for the CDR3 is TGTGCCAGCAAATCCAGGGGCAGTTCGGATACGCAGTATTTT. Translating it yields CASKSRGSSDTQYF.

The V call is TRBV29-1, the J call TRBJ2-3; 8 nucleotides line up with TRBD2. Per germline, CDR1 SQVTM and CDR2 ANQGSEA. Losses at the gene ends were 8 bases for V and 3 bases for J; bases not matched to a gene: 10. The CDR3 sequence is 14 residues long. The chain's CDR3 is CSSTGGIGTDTQYF. CDR3 bases: TGCAGCAGTACGGGAGGGATCGGGACAGATACGCAGTATTTT.

About this clonotype: Sequence at one end of the junction differs from germline and may be a read error. This rearrangement joins TRBV7-9 to TRBJ2-1; 9 bases are a match to TRBD2. The CDR3 totals 15 residues. Per germline, CDR1 SEHNR and CDR2 FQNEAQ (reference sequence). CDR3 protein: CASSSSGTSPKEQFF. CDR3 nucleotides: TGTGCTAGCAGCTCCTCCGGGACTAGCCCCAAAGAGCAGTTCTTC.

With respect to this clonotype: The junction does not match germline at one end; this may be a read error. V and J are TRBV29-1 and TRBJ2-3; the D gene could be TRBD1 or TRBD2 (6 bases each). Germline V lookup: CDR1 SQVTM, CDR2 ANQGSEA. The CDR3 is 15 amino acids. The CDR3 nucleotides are TGCAGCGTTGTCCAGGCGGGAAGAGCGACAGGTACGCAGTATTTT. Its protein is CSVVQAGRATGTQYF.

A remark on this clonotype: This may be a read error: a much more frequent sequence differs by one nucleotide. The chain couples TRBV28 to TRBJ2-1; D is perhaps TRBD1 (7 bases). The CDR3 spans 14 residues. Looked up from germline, CDR1 is MDHEN and CDR2 is SYDVKM. DNA of the CDR3: TGTGCCAGCAGTTTTAACGGAGGGGGCAATGAGCGGTTCTTC. It codes for CASSFNGGGNERFF.

This clonotype was detected ten times or more. The rearrangement joins TRBV5-5 to TRBJ2-1; D remains unclear. V was clipped by 3 bases and J by 3 bases, with 7 bases between them. The CDR3 runs to 13 residues. Looked up from germline, CDR1 is SGHKS and CDR2 is YYEKEE (reference sequence). CDR3: CASSSDGYNEQFF. DNA of the CDR3: TGTGCCAGCAGCTCGGACGGCTACAATGAGCAGTTCTTC.

With respect to this clonotype: Germline and junction disagree at one end, which may indicate a read error. The V and J genes are TRBV11-2 and TRBJ2-1; 14 positions agree with TRBD2. The end of the DNA is better explained by TRBJ2-7, so the J call may be wrong. This CDR3 region has 17 residues. The V gene's germline CDR1 is SGHAT and CDR2 FQNNGV. The CDR3 nucleotides read TGTGCAAGCAGCAGGAGACTAGCGGGAGGGCCGGGGGATAAGCAGTACTTC. Its translation: CASSRRLAGGPGDKQYF.

This clonotype was detected only once. V is TRBV2 and J is TRBJ1-5, with no clear D. This CDR3 contains 13 residues. Germline CDR1 reads SNHLY; CDR2 reads FYNNEI. Trimming cost V 0 bases and J 9 bases, with 9 bases left between them. The CDR3 is CASSEASDPPQHF. The CDR3, as DNA: TGTGCCAGCAGTGAAGCCTCAGATCCGCCCCAGCATTTT.

A word on this clonotype: One junction end does not reproduce the germline sequence, and a read error may be involved. The chain employs TRBV11-3 and TRBJ2-1; TRBD2 matches at 7 bases. In germline, CDR1 is SGHNT, CDR2 YENEEA. The CDR3 consists of 15 residues. In DNA, the CDR3 is TGTGCCAGCAGTTTAGGACGCGGGAGCTACAATGAGCAGTTCTTC. Translating it yields CASSLGRGSYNEQFF.

This clonotype was seen more than once but under ten times. With a much larger clone just one base away, this may be a read error. V usage is TRBV5-6 and J usage is TRBJ1-5; D is unclear. Germline V gene sequence: CDR1 SGHDT, CDR2 YYEEEE. This CDR3 region has 12 residues. CDR3 sequence reads: CASGFRNQPQHF. The CDR3 region has the DNA TGTGCCAGCGGCTTTAGAAATCAGCCCCAGCATTTT.

The chain has TRBV4-2 and TRBJ2-1, with D maybe TRBD2 (6 bases). Deletions cut 4 bases from V and 10 bases from J, with 14 bases between. The germline CDR1 and CDR2 sequences are LGHNA and YNFKEQ. CDR3 length: 13 amino acids. For the CDR3, the DNA is TGTGCCAGCAGCCGGGATAGCGGCTGCGAGCAGTTCTTC. It yields the protein CASSRDSGCEQFF.

The chain recombines TRBV5-6 with TRBJ2-1, with D perhaps TRBD1 or TRBD2 (5 bases each). Germline V lookup: CDR1 SGHDT, CDR2 YYEEEE. The CDR3 covers 12 residues. CDR3 bases: TGTTCCAACAGCTATGGGACCTTGGAGCAGTTCTTC. This translates into CSNSYGTLEQFF.

As regards this clonotype: An end of the junction does not agree with germline; a read error may underlie this. The chain employs TRBV14 and TRBJ2-2; D is perhaps TRBD1 or TRBD2 (5 bases each). Germline assignment: CDR1 SGHDN and CDR2 FVKESK. This CDR3 comprises 15 residues. In DNA form, the CDR3 reads TGTGCCAGCAACCAAATCGAGGGGCGCACCGGGGAGCTGTTTTTT. Translating gives CASNQIEGRTGELFF.

A note on this clonotype: A much more abundant neighbour one base away suggests this may be a read error. V gene TRBV30 combines with J gene TRBJ2-1; 8 nucleotides line up with TRBD2. The germline CDR1 and CDR2 sequences are GTSNPN and SVGIG (reference sequence). The CDR3 extends over 17 amino acids. The CDR3 DNA reads as TGTGCCTGGTTAACGGGACTAGACCGGTGGGGAGGGGATGAGCGGTTCTTC. This gives the protein CAWLTGLDRWGGDERFF.

With regard to this clonotype: The junction departs from germline at one end; a sequencing error may be responsible. The chain recombines TRBV11-2 with TRBJ2-2; the D is unclear. This CDR3 is 15 amino acids long. From germline, CDR1 is SGHAT and CDR2 FQNNGV. The CDR3 is CTSSPPQGPTWELFF. CDR3 coding DNA: TGTACCAGCAGCCCTCCGCAAGGACCGACTTGGGAGCTGTTTTTT.

In the case of this clonotype: A single base separates this from a much larger clone, so it may be a read error. The rearrangement links TRBV5-1 to TRBJ2-2; no clear D. Germline loops: CDR1 SGHRS, CDR2 YFSETQ. V dropped 1 base and J dropped 1 base, with 5 bases sitting between them. The CDR3 totals 14 residues. CDR3 in amino acids: CASSLRWNTGELFF. The CDR3 coding sequence is TGCGCCAGCAGCTTGCGGTGGAACACCGGGGAGCTGTTTTTT.

The J gene is TRBJ2-7, the V gene TRBV30, with 10 bases fitting TRBD1. CDR3 length: 15 residues. The V segment lost 4 bases and the J segment 4 bases; nucleotides outside the gene matches: 10. CDR1 and CDR2 (germline): GTSNPN, SVGIG (reference sequence). This CDR3 is CAWTFRDRGLYEQYF. CDR3 in DNA: TGTGCCTGGACCTTCCGAGACAGGGGGCTTTACGAGCAGTACTTC.

Of note for this clonotype: This CDR3 is missing its conserved last phenylalanine or tryptophan, likely due to a read error. The chain carries TRBV6-1 and TRBJ2-6; TRBD2 is a possible D gene (5 bases). V dropped 3 bases and J dropped 4 bases, with 7 bases sitting between them. CDR3 length: 14 amino acids. Germline V gene data show CDR1 as MNHNS and CDR2 as SASEGT. CDR3 sequence (DNA): TGTGCCAGCAGTGACGGACTGGGGGCCAACGTCCTGACTCTC. Protein: CASSDGLGANVLTL.

This clonotype appeared many times. The chain recombines TRBV28 with TRBJ2-1, with 7 nucleotides matching TRBD2. Per germline, CDR1 MDHEN and CDR2 SYDVKM. The trim removed 6 bases at V and 6 bases at J, leaving 8 bases unmatched. The CDR3 spans 14 residues. CDR3 amino acids: CASRESGGPNEQFF. For the CDR3, the DNA is TGTGCCAGCAGGGAGTCGGGAGGACCCAATGAGCAGTTCTTC.

This clonotype was seen ten or more times. The chain has TRBV9 and TRBJ2-1; TRBD2 aligns across 11 bases. Looked up from germline, CDR1 is SGDLS and CDR2 is YYNGEE. The junction had 2 bases not matched to a gene; V was cut back by 3 bases and J by 0 bases. CDR3 length: 16 amino acids. The CDR3 nucleotides are TGTGCCAGCAGCGATCTAGCGGGGGGCTCCTACAATGAGCAGTTCTTC. Residues: CASSDLAGGSYNEQFF.

This clonotype has a single count. A much larger clone lies a single base off, so this may be a read error. The CDR3 spells CAWNGRGTGDQPQHF. The CDR3 DNA is TGTGCCTGGAATGGCCGGGGGACAGGGGATCAGCCCCAGCATTTT. The gene calls are TRBV30 and TRBJ1-5; TRBD1 agrees at 10 bases. Germline V CDR1 and CDR2: GTSNPN, SVGIG (reference sequence). CDR3 length: 15 amino acids. J lost 5 bases, V lost 4 bases, and 8 bases had no gene match.

This clonotype was counted ten times or more. This chain connects TRBV28 to TRBJ2-1, with D uncertain. The V end lost 7 bases, the J end lost 3 bases, and 4 bases lay between the germline ends. The CDR3 totals 11 residues. CDR1 MDHEN and CDR2 SYDVKM come from the germline V gene. CDR3 nucleotide sequence: TGTGCCAGCACAAACTACAATGAGCAGTTCTTC. Protein: CASTNYNEQFF.

With regard to this clonotype: Given a much more abundant clone one base away, this may be a read error. The rearrangement links TRBV10-2 to TRBJ2-1, with 14 bases that match TRBD2. Germline V CDR1 and CDR2: WSHSY, SAAADI. CDR3 size: 17 residues. The CDR3 region has the DNA TGCGTCAGCAGTGCCCCGACTAGCGGGAGGGGCTACAATGAGCAGTTCTTC. Its translation is CVSSAPTSGRGYNEQFF.

The chain links TRBV6-5 to TRBJ1-1; D might be TRBD1 (5 bases). The germline V and J ends were trimmed by 6 bases and 0 bases, with 17 bases remaining between them. From germline, CDR1 is MNHEY and CDR2 SVGAGI. This CDR3 has 16 residues. In DNA, the CDR3 is TGTGCCAGCAGCCCCGACGGAAGGGGCATGAACACTGAAGCTTTCTTT. Protein product: CASSPDGRGMNTEAFF.